The sequence of this T cell receptor beta chain was determined in a study of metastatic and nonmetastatic thyroid tumors. Per the original methods: Using the CDR3 differences seen across clinicopathological groups, the authors built a distant-metastasis classifier for papillary thyroid cancer, which was meant to discriminate distant-metastatic patients. TCRdb reassembled clones from the PCR reads with MiXCR. TCRdb assigned the V and J calls; the authors' analysis was not used. The sample holds tens of thousands of clones, 15% seen once. The CDR3 runs 14 residues. Germline CDR1 is SGHTA and CDR2 is FQGNSA. Trimming left V 0 bases short and J 3 bases short, with 8 bases between. This clone was recorded many times. Every patient underwent thyroid surgery untreated.

The TCR originated in a male donor with papillary thyroid cancer or a benign thyroid nodule (not recorded which). Some clones in this sample may be carry-over from other donors' samples. The sequenced sample consisted of blood. This chain connects TRBV7-2 to TRBJ1-2; D not certain. The CDR3 here is CASSLADGDYGYTF. CDR3 bases: TGTGCCAGCAGCTTAGCCGACGGTGACTATGGCTACACCTTC.